This T cell receptor (beta chain) was sequenced in a study of blood T cell repertoires in COVID-19 (dated by TCRdb to about 2020). Broadly, across the study: Samples from collaborators originated in the United States, Italy and Spain and spanned both the acute and convalescent phases of COVID-19. The prospective study material was composed of cDNA or gDNA derived from T cells, B-cell-depleted T cells, or PBMCs. The dataset comprised deeply sampled blood TCRbeta repertoires from subjects exposed to, actively infected with, or recovered from COVID-19. A freely available public database, intended as a resource for researchers studying the immune response to SARS-CoV-2, is where the repertoires were released. The samples were drawn from two sources: the first 160 participants of the ongoing ImmuneRACE study, and over 1,000 subjects contributed by 6 global collaborators. Nearly every sample came with metadata listing a de-identified subject ID, COVID-19 status, age in years and sex. Where available, HLA class I and class II types were obtained from metadata supplied by the sample provider rather than from assay-based typing.

TCRbeta CDR3 regions were amplified from genomic DNA using the immunoSEQ Assay, a bias-controlled multiplex PCR. Per the authors' processing: The number of nucleated cells in each sample was estimated from the amplification of reference gene primers within the assay. To quantify the absolute abundance of each unique TCRbeta CDR3 rearrangement, sequence reads were collapsed and filtered. For each sample, productive Simpson clonality was calculated by taking the square root of Simpson's diversity index across productive rearrangements. The table was pulled from immuneACCESS by TCRdb, which kept in-frame rearrangements only. Such tables lose some clones; where checked, under half of the loss comes from unresolved V genes, and the rest has no known cause. The V and J calls and clone size were taken over from that table, and D and trimming were inferred from the DNA. The table for this sample lists 200,000 to 250,000 clones; around four fifths of them were counted only once. In total, the top ten clones hold less than 20% of the sample.

V lost 6 bases and J lost 2 bases, and the count of bases not matched to a germline gene is 8. Based on the germline V gene, the CDR1 and CDR2 sequences are LGHNA and YSLEER. The CDR3 starts with the cysteine, ends with the phenylalanine, and has 15 residues. Solely the CDR3 DNA is kept, with 45 bases framed from the first base. Each collaborating institution followed its own protocols to collect whole blood in K2EDTA tubes. For TCRbeta analysis, collaborator samples were shipped as frozen whole blood, as isolated PBMCs, or as DNA extracted from either sample type. Overall study outcomes, separate from this receptor: How much clinical and demographic metadata was included differed by source and by participant, and the metadata was provided uncurated.

A remark on this clone: The clone's antigen remains unknown. Base qualities are not recorded, but no much larger clone differs from it by a single base.

The sequence was obtained from a woman aged 80 or over with active or convalescent COVID-19. The receptor chain draws on TRBV4-3 and TRBJ2-7; TRBD1 matches 9 bases in the middle. The sample consisted of peripheral blood. The sequenced DNA is TGCGCCAGCAGTCAACAGGGGGCCAACGCCTACGAGCAGTACTTC. It translates as CASSQQGANAYEQYF.